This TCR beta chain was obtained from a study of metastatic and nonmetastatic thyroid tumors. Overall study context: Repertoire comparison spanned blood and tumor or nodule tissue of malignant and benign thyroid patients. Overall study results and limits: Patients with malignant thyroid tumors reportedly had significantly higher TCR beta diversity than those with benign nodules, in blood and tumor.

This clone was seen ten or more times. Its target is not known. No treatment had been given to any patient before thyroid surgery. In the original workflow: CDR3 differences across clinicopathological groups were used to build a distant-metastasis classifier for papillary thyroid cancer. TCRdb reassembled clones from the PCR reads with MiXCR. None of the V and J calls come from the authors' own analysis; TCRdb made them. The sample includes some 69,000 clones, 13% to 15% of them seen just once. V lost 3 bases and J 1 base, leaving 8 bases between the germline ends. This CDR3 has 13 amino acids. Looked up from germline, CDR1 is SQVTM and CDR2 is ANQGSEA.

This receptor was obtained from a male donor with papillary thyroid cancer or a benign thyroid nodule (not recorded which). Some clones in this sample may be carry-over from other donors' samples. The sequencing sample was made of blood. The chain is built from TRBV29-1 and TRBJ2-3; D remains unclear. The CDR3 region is CSVDAAGTDTQYF. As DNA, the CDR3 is TGCAGCGTTGATGCCGCGGGCACAGATACGCAGTATTTT.